This T cell receptor beta chain comes out of a study of identical twins. TCRdb re-called the 5' RACE reads through MiXCR, storing one row per CDR3 protein. This sample has hundreds of thousands of distinct CDR3 sequences, with 24% found just once. V shed 6 bases and J shed 6 bases, with 18 bases lying between them. The germline V gene encodes CDR1 MNHEY and CDR2 SMNVEV (reference sequence). The CDR3 totals 15 residues. These data are also associated with another study on T cells expressing NK-cell markers. As that study records: The leading position in the CD3+CD56-NKG2C+ fraction of several donors also went to these clonotypes.

The TCR sequence derives from a woman aged 18-29 years in good health. Sequencing used CD4+ T cells sorted from blood. The chain combines TRBV27 with TRBJ2-1; TRBD2 is a possible D gene (6 bases). Written as DNA, the CDR3 is TGTGCCAGCAGCCCAAGGGACGGGGGTAGCAATGAGCAGTTCTTC. Its translation is CASSPRDGGSNEQFF.